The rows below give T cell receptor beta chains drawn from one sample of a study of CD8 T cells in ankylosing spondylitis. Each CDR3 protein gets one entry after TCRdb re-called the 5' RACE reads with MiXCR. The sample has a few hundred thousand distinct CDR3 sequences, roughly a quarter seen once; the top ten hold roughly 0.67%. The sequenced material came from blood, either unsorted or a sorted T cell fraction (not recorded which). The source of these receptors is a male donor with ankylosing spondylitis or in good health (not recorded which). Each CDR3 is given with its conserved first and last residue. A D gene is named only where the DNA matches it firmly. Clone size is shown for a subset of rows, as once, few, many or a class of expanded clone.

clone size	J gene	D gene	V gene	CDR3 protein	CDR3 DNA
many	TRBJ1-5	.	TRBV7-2	CASSLAGSNQPQHF	TGTGCCAGCAGTTTGGCGGGGAGCAATCAGCCCCAGCATTTT
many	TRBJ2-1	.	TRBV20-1	CSVATTGGLDNEQFF	TGCAGTGTCGCAACAACGGGGGGCTTAGACAATGAGCAGTTCTTC
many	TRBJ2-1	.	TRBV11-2	CASSLGPGFYNEQFF	TGTGCCAGCAGCTTAGGGCCAGGGTTCTACAATGAGCAGTTCTTC
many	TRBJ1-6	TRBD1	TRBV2	CASSLDRGGSPLHF	TGTGCCAGCAGTCTCGACAGGGGAGGTTCACCCCTCCACTTT
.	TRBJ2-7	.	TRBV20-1	CSAPMMGASYEQYF	TGCAGTGCTCCCATGATGGGGGCCTCCTACGAGCAGTACTTC
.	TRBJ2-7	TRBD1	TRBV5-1	CASSSGQRAYEQYF	TGCGCCAGCAGCTCGGGACAGCGCGCCTACGAGCAGTACTTC
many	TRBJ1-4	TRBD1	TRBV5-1	CASSSGSRGLNEKLFF	TGCGCCAGCAGCTCCGGGTCCAGGGGGTTAAATGAAAAACTGTTTTTT
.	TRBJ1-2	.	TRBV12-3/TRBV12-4	CASSWRNRVSSRNTF	TGTGCCAGCAGTTGGCGTAACAGGGTATCATCTCGTAACACCTTC
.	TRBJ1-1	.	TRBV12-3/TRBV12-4	CASRYKQGVEAFF	TGTGCCAGCAGATATAAGCAGGGAGTCGAAGCTTTCTTT
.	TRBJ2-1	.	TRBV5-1	CASSLGPLHSYNEQFF	TGCGCCAGCAGCTTGGGGCCCCTTCACTCCTACAATGAGCAGTTCTTC
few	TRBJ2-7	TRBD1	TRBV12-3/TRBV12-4	CASSFSGTGSNEQYF	TGTGCCAGCAGTTTCTCCGGGACAGGGTCAAACGAGCAGTACTTC
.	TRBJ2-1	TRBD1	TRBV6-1	CASSEYRGSLYEQFF	TGTGCCAGCAGTGAATACAGGGGGTCCCTTTATGAGCAGTTCTTC
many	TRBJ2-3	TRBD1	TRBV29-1	CSVDYRGTDTQYF	TGCAGCGTTGACTACAGGGGGACAGATACGCAGTATTTT
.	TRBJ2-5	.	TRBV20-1	CSASPPPGNRAQYF	TGCAGTGCTAGCCCCCCCCCGGGTAATAGGGCCCAGTACTTC
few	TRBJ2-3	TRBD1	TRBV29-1	CSAGQVLTDTQYF	TGCAGCGCCGGACAGGTCCTTACAGATACGCAGTATTTT
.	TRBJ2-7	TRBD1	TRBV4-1	CASSHLGQVSNEQYF	TGCGCCAGCAGCCACCTAGGACAGGTTAGCAACGAGCAGTACTTC
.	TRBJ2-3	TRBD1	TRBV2	CASKEQGATDTQYF	TGTGCCAGCAAAGAGCAGGGGGCTACAGATACGCAGTATTTT
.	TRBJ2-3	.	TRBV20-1	CSAPRHQGGATQYF	TGCAGTGCTCCGAGGCACCAGGGTGGAGCTACGCAGTATTTT
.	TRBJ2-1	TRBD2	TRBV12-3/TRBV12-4	CASSFRGGGNEQFF	TGTGCCAGCAGTTTTCGGGGGGGAGGCAATGAGCAGTTCTTC
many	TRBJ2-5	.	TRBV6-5	CASSYPSGTLETQYF	TGTGCCAGCAGTTACCCCTCCGGGACGCTTGAGACCCAGTACTTC
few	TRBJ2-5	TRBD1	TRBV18	CASSQQGRGETQYF	TGTGCCAGCTCACAACAGGGGCGCGGGGAGACCCAGTACTTC
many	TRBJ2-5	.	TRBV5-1	CASSLTGRETQYF	TGCGCCAGCAGCTTGACAGGGAGAGAGACCCAGTACTTC
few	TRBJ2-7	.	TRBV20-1	CSVPYGGRTYEQYF	TGCAGTGTTCCTTACGGCGGTCGCACCTACGAGCAGTACTTC
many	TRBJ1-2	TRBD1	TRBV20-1	CSARDRAGYGYTF	TGCAGTGCCCGGGACAGGGCAGGGTATGGCTACACCTTC
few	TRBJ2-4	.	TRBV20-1	CSASGRVAKNIQYF	TGCAGTGCTAGCGGGCGGGTAGCCAAAAACATTCAGTACTTC
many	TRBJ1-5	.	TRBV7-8	CASSLVPVGARNQPQHF	TGTGCCAGCAGCTTAGTCCCAGTCGGAGCGCGCAATCAGCCCCAGCATTTT
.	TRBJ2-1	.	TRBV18	CASSRGGNEQFF	TGTGCCAGCTCGCGAGGGGGGAATGAGCAGTTCTTC
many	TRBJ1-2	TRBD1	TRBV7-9	CASSLSLGTGNYGYTF	TGTGCCAGCAGCTTAAGCCTAGGGACAGGGAACTATGGCTACACCTTC
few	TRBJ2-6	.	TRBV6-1	CASSPTQGANVLTF	TGTGCCAGCAGCCCCACCCAGGGGGCCAACGTCCTGACTTTC
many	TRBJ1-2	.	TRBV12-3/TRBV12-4	CASSANTDNYGYTF	TGTGCCAGCAGTGCTAACACCGATAACTATGGCTACACCTTC
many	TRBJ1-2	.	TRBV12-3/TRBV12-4	CASSFHRAIYGYTF	TGTGCCAGCAGTTTTCACAGGGCGATCTATGGCTACACCTTC
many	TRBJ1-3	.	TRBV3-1	CASSVGRGWRGNTIYF	TGTGCCAGCAGTGTAGGTAGGGGCTGGCGTGGAAACACCATATATTTT
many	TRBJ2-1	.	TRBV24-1	CATSDAIADRYNEQFF	TGTGCCACCAGTGACGCAATAGCGGACCGTTACAATGAGCAGTTCTTC
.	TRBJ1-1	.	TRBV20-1	CSARDLPEPRAEAFF	TGCAGTGCTAGAGACCTCCCAGAGCCCAGGGCTGAAGCTTTCTTT
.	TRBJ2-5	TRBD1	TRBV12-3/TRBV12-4	CASSLSGGVETQYF	TGTGCCAGCAGTTTATCAGGGGGCGTGGAGACCCAGTACTTC
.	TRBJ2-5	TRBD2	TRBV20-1	CSAPVVGGETQYF	TGCAGTGCTCCCGTGGTGGGAGGGGAGACCCAGTACTTC
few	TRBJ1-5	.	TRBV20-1	CSASDDRDYNQPQHF	TGCAGTGCTAGTGACGACCGAGACTACAATCAGCCCCAGCATTTT
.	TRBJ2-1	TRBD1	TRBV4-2	CASSRRGTGARGEQFF	TGTGCCAGCAGCCGACGTGGGACAGGGGCTCGAGGGGAGCAGTTCTTC
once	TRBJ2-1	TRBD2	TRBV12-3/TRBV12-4	CASRRSGGSYNEQFF	TGTGCCAGCAGGCGTAGCGGGGGGTCCTACAATGAGCAGTTCTTC
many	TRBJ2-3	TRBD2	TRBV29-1	CSVQTSGGTDTQYF	TGCAGCGTTCAGACTAGCGGGGGAACAGATACGCAGTATTTT
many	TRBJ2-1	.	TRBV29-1	CSVRLHNEQFF	TGCAGCGTTAGGCTCCACAATGAGCAGTTCTTC
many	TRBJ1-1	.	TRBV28	CASRRYMNTEAFF	TGTGCCAGCAGACGGTATATGAACACTGAAGCTTTCTTT
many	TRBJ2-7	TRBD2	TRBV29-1	CSVGGGPYEQYF	TGCAGCGTTGGGGGGGGACCTTACGAGCAGTACTTC
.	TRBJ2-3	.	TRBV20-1	CSAREDRRDTQYF	TGCAGTGCTAGAGAGGACCGGCGGGATACGCAGTATTTT
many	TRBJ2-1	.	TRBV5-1	CASSFGNEQFF	TGCGCCAGCAGCTTTGGCAATGAGCAGTTCTTC
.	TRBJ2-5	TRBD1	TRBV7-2	CASSLNPRDRKYF	TGTGCCAGCAGTCTAAACCCTCGGGACAGGAAATACTTC
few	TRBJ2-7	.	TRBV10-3	CAISEWGARSYEQYF	TGTGCCATCAGTGAGTGGGGGGCGAGGTCCTACGAGCAGTACTTC
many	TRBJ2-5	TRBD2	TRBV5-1	CASSLSGTSASYAGETQYF	TGCGCCAGCAGCTTGTCCGGGACTAGCGCCTCATACGCTGGGGAGACCCAGTACTTC
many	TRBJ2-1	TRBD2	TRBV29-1	CSVERLAGGLYNEQFF	TGCAGCGTAGAACGACTAGCGGGGGGCCTATACAATGAGCAGTTCTTC
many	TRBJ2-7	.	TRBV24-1	CATSDSRVGEQYF	TGTGCCACCAGTGATTCAAGGGTTGGGGAGCAGTACTTC
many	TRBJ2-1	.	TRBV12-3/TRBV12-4	CASSLVTNEQFF	TGTGCCAGCAGTTTAGTTACAAATGAGCAGTTCTTC
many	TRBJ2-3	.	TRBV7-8	CASSLSGRDKQYF	TGTGCCAGCAGCTTATCGGGCAGGGATAAGCAGTATTTT
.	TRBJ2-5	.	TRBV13	CASSKLAPLDQETQYF	TGTGCCAGCAGCAAACTAGCCCCCCTCGATCAAGAGACCCAGTACTTC
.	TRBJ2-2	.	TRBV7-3	CASSEGTLFSGELFF	TGTGCCAGCAGCGAAGGCACCCTATTCTCCGGGGAGCTGTTTTTT